The following is a T cell receptor beta chain sequence with its context. Its cognate antigen is unknown. Naive CD4 T cells were sorted as CD45RO-negative, CD62L-positive. The data originate from a study of human versus mouse CDR3 diversity and MHC coevolution. Across the whole study: Between about 0.6 x 10^7 and 1.6 x 10^7 valid reads came from each sample.

General study results and limits: Clonal inequality was lowest in most of the three human donors. Compared with mice, human CDR3s carried more deletions and insertions on average.

Libraries were prepared by immunoSEQ multiplex PCR; TCRdb keeps only in-frame clonotypes and omits some of them. The sample carries roughly 86,000 clones, 90% to 95% recorded once. Trimming pared 1 base from V and 13 bases from J, leaving 19 bases between. The CDR3 has 14 amino acids. Germline values: CDR1 SGHTA, CDR2 FQGTGA. The gene calls are TRBV7-3 and TRBJ1-2; no definite D call. The sequence was obtained from a person aged 30 to 70 in good health. Sequenced input: naive CD4+ T cells from blood. This sample's subset: CD45RO-negative CD62L-positive naive CD4 T cells. The CDR3 loop reads CASSLSSGGSPSTF. The CDR3 nucleotides read TGTGCCAGCAGCTTAAGTTCGGGCGGGTCCCCGAGCACCTTC.